This TCR beta chain appears in the sequencing data of a study of vaccination effects on CD4 cells after COVID-19. A note on this clone: The antigen is unknown. Other DNA sequences within the sample encode an identical CDR3.

Germline V gene data show CDR1 as GTSNPN and CDR2 as SVGIG (reference sequence). The CDR3 runs to 13 residues. V gave up 0 bases and J gave up 6 bases, with 9 bases separating them. Expansion with viral peptide pools was applied to antigen-specific CD4+ T cells by the ViraFEST assay prior to sequencing. The culture ran for approximately 11 days before CD4+ T cells were isolated. Among the vaccine recipients, none had a prior SARS-CoV-2 infection, and nucleocapsid antibodies were negative. Measured with immunoSEQ multiplex PCR; TCRdb has only the in-frame clones, and not every one. Of 78,000 or so clones listed, around 76% are singletons.

This specimen consisted of CD4+ T cells from PBMCs cultured with SARS-CoV-2 spike peptides, obtained before COVID-19 vaccination. This clonotype was sampled from a human donor who received a COVID-19 vaccine. The V gene is TRBV30, the J gene TRBJ1-5; D possibly corresponds to TRBD1 (6 bases). The CDR3 loop is CAWSVGGGQPQHF. DNA for the CDR3: TGTGCCTGGAGTGTAGGGGGGGGTCAGCCCCAGCATTTT.